The 16 T cell receptor beta chains below were found in one sample sequenced in a study of CD8+ T cells in alopecia areata. Investigators isolated RNA and reverse transcribed it into cDNA to act as the sequencing template. The repertoire was sequenced with immunoSEQ multiplex PCR; TCRdb's copy has only in-frame clones and lacks some. The sample contains around 120,000 clones, around 45% of which appear only once. Sequencing input: NKG2D-low CD8+ T cells sorted from blood. These receptor sequences come from a human donor with alopecia areata.

The rearrangement links TRBV30 to TRBJ1-2; D is unclear. The germline CDR1 and CDR2 sequences are GTSNPN and SVGIG (reference sequence). V was clipped by 2 bases and J by 8 bases, with 24 bases between them. CDR3 length: 16 amino acids. CDR3 in DNA: TGTGCCTGGAGTCTTACAGCCCCAGCGGGAGTGGGCGGCTACACCTTC. The encoded protein is CAWSLTAPAGVGGYTF.

As DNA, the CDR3 is TGTGCCAGCAGTAGGAGCAATGAGCAGTTCTTC. It encodes CASSRSNEQFF. The chain recombines TRBV25-1 with TRBJ2-1, with unresolved D. The CDR3 spans 11 residues. Germline V gives CDR1 MGHDK, CDR2 SYGVNS. V lost 5 bases and J 6 bases, leaving 5 bases between the germline ends.

The rearrangement joins TRBV30 to TRBJ1-4, with D uncertain. Germline V gene lookup returns CDR1 GTSNPN and CDR2 SVGIG (reference sequence). The CDR3 consists of 15 residues. Trimming left V 3 bases short and J 0 bases short, with 11 bases between. The DNA of the CDR3 is TGTGCCTGGAGCGGTACAGTGGCAACTAATGAAAAACTGTTTTTT. Its translation is CAWSGTVATNEKLFF.

This chain links TRBV30 with TRBJ1-2; TRBD1 matches 10 bases. This CDR3 has 11 residues. Germline lookup yields CDR1 GTSNPN and CDR2 SVGIG (reference sequence). V was clipped by 5 bases and J by 6 bases; unmatched bases: 0. The CDR3 sequence: CAWGTGDGYTF. The DNA of the CDR3 is TGTGCCTGGGGGACAGGGGATGGCTACACCTTC.

This clone has just a few counts. The chain has TRBV30 and TRBJ2-2, with 10 bases identical to TRBD1. V was clipped by 8 bases and J by 3 bases; unmatched bases: 6. Germline V gene sequence: CDR1 GTSNPN, CDR2 SVGIG (reference sequence). The CDR3 consists of 14 residues. The CDR3 nucleotides read TGTGCCGTATCCGGGACAGGGGACACCGGGGAGCTGTTTTTT. It translates to CAVSGTGDTGELFF.

The chain couples TRBV9 to TRBJ2-1; 8 nucleotides line up with TRBD1. Trimming cost V 4 bases and J 8 bases; bases outside gene matches: 8. The CDR3 runs to 14 residues. The germline V gene encodes CDR1 SGDLS and CDR2 YYNGEE. The CDR3 region is CASSIYLTGDEQFF. Written as DNA, the CDR3 is TGTGCCAGCAGCATCTACCTGACAGGGGATGAGCAGTTCTTC. The full variable domain, completed using reference TRBV9 and TRBJ2-1, is DSGVTQTPKHLITATGQRVTLRCSPRSGDLSVYWYQQSLDQGLQFLIQYYNGEERAKGNILERFSAQQFPDLHSELNLSSLELGDSALYFCASSIYLTGDEQFFGPGTRLTVL.

This clone was seen only a few times. The germline gene is not matched at one end of the junction; a read error may be the cause. The chain is built from TRBV2 and TRBJ2-7, with 8 positions matching TRBD1. The CDR3 length is 9 residues. Germline V gives CDR1 SNHLY, CDR2 FYNNEI. The CDR3 bases are TGTGCCAGCGGGACAGGCGTCCTCTTC. The encoded protein is CASGTGVLF. Complete variable domain (other parts from reference TRBV2 and TRBJ2-7): EPEVTQTPSHQVTQMGQEVILRCVPISNHLYFYWYRQILGQKVEFLVSFYNNEISEKSEIFDDQFSVERPDGSNFTLKIRSTKLEDSAMYFCASGTGVLFGPGTRLTVT.

This chain joins TRBV30 and TRBJ1-4, with unresolved D. Germline V gives CDR1 GTSNPN, CDR2 SVGIG (reference sequence). This CDR3 has 13 amino acids. Trimming left V 2 bases short and J 8 bases short, with 12 bases between. In nucleotides, the CDR3 is TGTGCCTGGAGTCACACGGTGGGGGAAAAACTGTTTTTT. As protein: CAWSHTVGEKLFF.

This sequence joins TRBV5-1 and TRBJ2-7; 10 bases are a match to TRBD2. This CDR3 comprises 14 residues. Germline CDR1 SGHRS, CDR2 YFSETQ. The J segment lost 1 base and the V segment lost 4 bases, leaving 2 bases of the junction unmatched. The CDR3 reads CASSVGLASYEQYF. In nucleotides, the CDR3 is TGCGCCAGCAGCGTGGGACTAGCGTCCTACGAGCAGTACTTC. Variable domain in full (rest from reference TRBV5-1 and TRBJ2-7): KAGVTQTPRYLIKTRGQQVTLSCSPISGHRSVSWYQQTPGQGLQFLFEYFSETQRNKGNFPGRFSGRQFSNSRSEMNVSTLELGDSALYLCASSVGLASYEQYFGPGTRLTVT.

A few counts support this clone. Written as DNA, the CDR3 is TGTGCCAGCAGCTCTACTAGCGGGGGTGATTACGAGCAGTACTTC. It specifies CASSSTSGGDYEQYF. The rearrangement joins TRBV11-3 to TRBJ2-7, with 11 nucleotides matching TRBD2. CDR3 size: 15 residues. In germline, CDR1 is SGHNT, CDR2 YENEEA. Trimming removed 4 bases from V and 4 bases from J; junction bases left unmatched: 6.

The CDR3 bases are TGCAGCGTTTTCGGGACAGGGTCCGGGGAGCTGTTTTTT. It translates to CSVFGTGSGELFF. V and J are TRBV29-1 and TRBJ2-2; 9 positions agree with TRBD1. CDR3 length equals 13 residues. Germline V gene lookup returns CDR1 SQVTM and CDR2 ANQGSEA. With V trimmed by 5 bases and J by 6 bases, 4 bases remained unmatched.

The chain employs TRBV4-1 and TRBJ2-7; maybe TRBD1 (6 bases). In germline, CDR1 is MGHRA, CDR2 YSYEKL. Trimming pared 0 bases from V and 5 bases from J, leaving 8 bases between. This CDR3 spans 13 amino acids. The DNA for the CDR3 is TGCGCCAGCAGCCAAGACACAGGGAACGAGCAGTACTTC. As protein: CASSQDTGNEQYF.

For the CDR3, the DNA is TGTGCCTGGAGCCCTTCGGCGGGAGGGCCCAACGAGCAGTACTTC. Encoded protein: CAWSPSAGGPNEQYF. This chain links TRBV30 with TRBJ2-7; 9 bases agree with TRBD2. This CDR3 has 15 residues. CDR1 and CDR2 from the germline V gene are GTSNPN and SVGIG (reference sequence). Trimming removed 3 bases from V and 5 bases from J; junction bases left unmatched: 11.

The sample holds a few counts of this clone. This chain connects TRBV29-1 to TRBJ1-2; D is undetermined. The length of the CDR3 is 12 residues. From germline, CDR1 is SQVTM and CDR2 ANQGSEA. V was shortened by 0 bases and J by 8 bases, with 10 bases between the two germline ends. CDR3 in DNA: TGCAGCGTTGAAGATCGAGGGAGAGGCTACACCTTC. Its protein is CSVEDRGRGYTF.

The chain couples TRBV29-1 to TRBJ2-7; possible D gene TRBD2, 5 bases. The V gene lost 3 bases and the J gene lost 4 bases, with 16 bases spanning the gap. The CDR3 is made up of 14 amino acids. Germline CDR1 reads SQVTM; CDR2 reads ANQGSEA. The CDR3 DNA is TGCAGCGTTGAGGGAGCCGCTGATGGGTACGAGCAGTACTTC. Amino acids: CSVEGAADGYEQYF.

The chain has TRBV7-2 and TRBJ2-1; 7 bases are shared with TRBD2. CDR3 length: 14 amino acids. V dropped 5 bases and J dropped 7; count of bases not matched to a gene: 8. Germline V gives CDR1 SGHTA, CDR2 FQGNSA. This chain's CDR3 is CASSAHRTRNEQFF. CDR3 nucleotides: TGTGCCAGCAGCGCACACAGGACTAGAAATGAGCAGTTCTTC.